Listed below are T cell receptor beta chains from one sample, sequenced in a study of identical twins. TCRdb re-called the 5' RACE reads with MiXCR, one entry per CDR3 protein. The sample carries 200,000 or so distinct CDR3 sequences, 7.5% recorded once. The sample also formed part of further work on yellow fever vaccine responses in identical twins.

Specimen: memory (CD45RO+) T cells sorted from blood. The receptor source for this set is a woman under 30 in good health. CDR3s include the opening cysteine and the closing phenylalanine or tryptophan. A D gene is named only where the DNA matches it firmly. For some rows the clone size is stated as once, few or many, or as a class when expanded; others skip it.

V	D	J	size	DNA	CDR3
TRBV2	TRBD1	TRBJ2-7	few	TGTGCCAGCGGAAAGGGACAGGGGGTTTACGAGCAGTACTTC	CASGKGQGVYEQYF
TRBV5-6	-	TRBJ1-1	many	TGTGCCAGCAGCCTCCTTGGGGCTGAAGCTTTCTTT	CASSLLGAEAFF
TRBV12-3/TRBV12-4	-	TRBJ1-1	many	TGTGCCAGCAGTTTAGTTCTGGTAACGGAAGCTTTCTTT	CASSLVLVTEAFF
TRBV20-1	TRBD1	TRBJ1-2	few	TGCAGTGCTAGAGGGACAGGGAACTATGGCTACACCTTC	CSARGTGNYGYTF
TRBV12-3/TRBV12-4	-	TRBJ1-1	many	TGTGCCAGCAGTTTAGGGCTCGATGAAGCTTTCTTT	CASSLGLDEAFF
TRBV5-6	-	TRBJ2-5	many	TGTGCCAGCAGCTACCCTGAGGAGACCCAGTACTTC	CASSYPEETQYF
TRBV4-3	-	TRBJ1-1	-	TGCGCCAGCAGCCAAGGCGGGGAGGGGACTGAAGCTTTCTTT	CASSQGGEGTEAFF
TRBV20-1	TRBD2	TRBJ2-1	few	TGCAGTGCTAGAGAGGTCAAGCGCCGGGGGGATGAGCAGTTCTTC	CSAREVKRRGDEQFF
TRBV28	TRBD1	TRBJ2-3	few	TGTGCCAGCAGCCCCCTGGGACAGGGGCTCGCAGATACGCAGTATTTT	CASSPLGQGLADTQYF
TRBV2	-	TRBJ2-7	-	TGTGCCAGCAGTGAAGTGTCGGACATGTCCGAGCAGTACTTC	CASSEVSDMSEQYF
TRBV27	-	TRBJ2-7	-	TGTGCCAGCAGTTTATCGGGTCTACTGGGTTACGAGCAGTACTTC	CASSLSGLLGYEQYF
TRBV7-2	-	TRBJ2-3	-	TGTGCCAGCAGCTTAATTCTGGGTCGCACAGATACGCAGTATTTT	CASSLILGRTDTQYF
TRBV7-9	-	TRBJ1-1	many	TGTGCCAGCAGCTTAGTTGGGGGGACGGCCACTGAAGCTTTCTTT	CASSLVGGTATEAFF
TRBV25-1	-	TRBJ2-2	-	-	CASSAPPGPKEAPGSCFF
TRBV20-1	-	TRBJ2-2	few	TGCAGTGCTAGAACAGGACAGCCTACGAACACCGGGGAGCTGTTTTTT	CSARTGQPTNTGELFF
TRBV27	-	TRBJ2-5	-	TGTGCCAGCAGTTTAGAAGGAAGGGCGGAGACCCAGTACTTC	CASSLEGRAETQYF
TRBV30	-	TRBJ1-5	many	TGTGCTATAGGAGAGTATAGCAATCAGCCCCAGCATTTT	CAIGEYSNQPQHF
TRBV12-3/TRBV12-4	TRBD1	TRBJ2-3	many	TGTGCCAGCAGTTCGACCGGGACAGGGGCAGATACGCAGTATTTT	CASSSTGTGADTQYF
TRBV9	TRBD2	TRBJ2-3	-	TGTGCCAGCAGCACAGCGGGGGCCACATATACGCAGTATTTT	CASSTAGATYTQYF
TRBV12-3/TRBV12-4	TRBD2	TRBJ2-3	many	TGTGCCAGCAGTTCACGCGGGGGGGTCGTAGATACGCAGTATTTT	CASSSRGGVVDTQYF
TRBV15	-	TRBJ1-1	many	TGTGCCACCAGCAGAGATTCCCCCAGAATCACTGAAGCTTTCTTT	CATSRDSPRITEAFF
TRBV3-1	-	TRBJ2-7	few	TGTGCCAGCAGCCAAGATCTTCTGGGCCGCGAGCAGTACTTC	CASSQDLLGREQYF
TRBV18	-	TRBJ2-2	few	TGTGCCAGCTCACCAAGAGCTACGAACACCGGGGAGCTGTTTTTT	CASSPRATNTGELFF
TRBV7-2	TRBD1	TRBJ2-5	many	TGTGCCAGCAGCTTAGATAGGGACAGGGGAGAGACCCAGTACTTC	CASSLDRDRGETQYF
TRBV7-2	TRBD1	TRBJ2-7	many	TGTGCCAGCAGCTTAACGCCGGGACAGGGTTACGAGCAGTACTTC	CASSLTPGQGYEQYF
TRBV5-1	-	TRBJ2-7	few	TGCGCCAGCAGCCCGGTGGGGGGTGCCTACGAGCAGTACTTC	CASSPVGGAYEQYF
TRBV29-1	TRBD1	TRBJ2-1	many	TGCAGCGTCACCCCCGGGACAGGGTCGGGCGAGCAGTTCTTC	CSVTPGTGSGEQFF
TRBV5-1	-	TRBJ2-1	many	TGCGCCAGCAGCTTGGGGACCTATAACAATGAGCAGTTCTTC	CASSLGTYNNEQFF
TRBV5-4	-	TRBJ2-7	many	TGTGCCAGCAGCCCAGGGGGGACAAGGTCCTACGAGCAGTACTTC	CASSPGGTRSYEQYF
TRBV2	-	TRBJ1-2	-	TGTGCCAGCCGCCTCCCGGGAGGATATGGCTACACCTTC	CASRLPGGYGYTF
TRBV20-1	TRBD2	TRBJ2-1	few	TGCAGTGCTGGGACTAGCGGGGGGGACTCTACCCATTACAATGAGCAGTTCTTC	CSAGTSGGDSTHYNEQFF
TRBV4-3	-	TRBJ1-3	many	TGCGCCAGCAGCCAAGGAATGGGTGGAAACACCATATATTTT	CASSQGMGGNTIYF
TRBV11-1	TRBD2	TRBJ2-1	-	TGTGCCAGCAGCTTCCCTAGCGGGGGGGGGAGCTCCTACAATGAGCAGTTCTTC	CASSFPSGGGSSYNEQFF
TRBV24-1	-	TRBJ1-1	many	TGTGCCACCAGTGAGGCGGGCGATGGAACTGAAGCTTTCTTT	CATSEAGDGTEAFF
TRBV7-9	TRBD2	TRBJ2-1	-	TGTGCCAGCACTACGGCTAGCGGGATTGAGTTCTTC	CASTTASGIEFF
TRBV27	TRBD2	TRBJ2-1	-	TGTGCCAGCAAATCCGGCGGGAGGGCCCCCTCCTACAATGAGCAGTTCTTC	CASKSGGRAPSYNEQFF
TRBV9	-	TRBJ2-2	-	TGTGCCAGCAGCGTAGTACAGGGATTCAACGCCGGGGAGCTGTTTTTT	CASSVVQGFNAGELFF
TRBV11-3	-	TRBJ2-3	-	TGTGCCAGCAGCCGGCCAGGGTATACGCAGTATTTT	CASSRPGYTQYF
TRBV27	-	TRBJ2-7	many	TGTGCCAGCAGACAACTAGGCGAGCAGTACTTC	CASRQLGEQYF
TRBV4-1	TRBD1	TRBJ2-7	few	TGCGCCAGCAGCCGCACGGGACAGCACATTTCCTACGAGCAGTACTTC	CASSRTGQHISYEQYF
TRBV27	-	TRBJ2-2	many	TGTGCCAGCAGTCCCGTTCGGGGGGCCCCCGGGGAGCTGTTTTTT	CASSPVRGAPGELFF
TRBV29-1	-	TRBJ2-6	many	TGCAGCGTTCCCACCCGCGCCAACGTCCTGACTTTC	CSVPTRANVLTF
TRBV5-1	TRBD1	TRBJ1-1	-	TGCGCCAGCAGCTTAACAGGGGTTACTGAAGCTTTCTTT	CASSLTGVTEAFF
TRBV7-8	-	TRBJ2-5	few	TGTGCCAGCAGCCCGAAAAGACGGAACAAAGAGACCCAGTACTTC	CASSPKRRNKETQYF
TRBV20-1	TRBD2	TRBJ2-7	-	TGCAGTGCTAGATCTAGCGGGGGCATCTACGAGCAGTACTTC	CSARSSGGIYEQYF
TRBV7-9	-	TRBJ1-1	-	TGTGCCAGCAGCTTAGCGGAAGGGGGCACTGAAGCTTTCTTT	CASSLAEGGTEAFF